Below, one T cell receptor beta chain is given with its context. Germline CDR1 reads LNHNV; CDR2 reads YYDKDF (reference sequence). CDR3 length equals 13 residues. Trimming stripped 3 bases from V and 2 bases from J, with 7 bases between. Methods used by the authors: Estimation of nucleated cell counts relied on the amplification of reference gene primers. TCRdb's copy holds only in-frame clones and misses some; the assay was immunoSEQ multiplex PCR. V and J calls and clone size are given by that table; D and trimming were obtained from the DNA. The sample records more than 250,000 clones, approximately 85% being singletons. The sample originates from a study of blood T cell repertoires in COVID-19. On the study more broadly: In each case, the material was cDNA or gDNA derived from T cells, B-cell-depleted T cells, or PBMCs.

Recovery meant two consecutive negative NP/OP PCR tests, professional clearance, or resolved symptoms. The sequence was collected from a man in his thirties or forties who had recovered from COVID-19. Sequencing was performed on PBMCs or T cells enriched from blood (not recorded which). The V call is TRBV15, the J call TRBJ2-5; D remains ambiguous. The CDR3 loop reads CATSRLLQETQYF. In DNA, the CDR3 is TGTGCCACCAGCAGGCTCCTACAAGAGACCCAGTACTTC.